The source of this T cell receptor beta chain is a study of cytomegalovirus exposure and HLA in healthy donors. Study-wide findings and caveats: It was reportedly the case that the classifier diagnosed cytomegalovirus status with high specificity and sensitivity.

The protocol was immunoSEQ multiplex PCR, while the TCRdb copy is restricted to in-frame clones and leaves out a portion. The repertoire holds over 120,000 clones, with 87% as singletons. With regard to this clone: The antigen remains undetermined.

The donors were part of the validation cohort, which consisted of over a hundred subjects and was separate from the first cohort of several hundred subjects. The CDR3 length is 15 residues. Trimming left V 0 bases short and J 9 bases short, with 15 bases between. Germline CDR1 and CDR2: LNHNV and YYDKDF (reference sequence). Sequencing was carried out using PBMCs. This receptor was identified in a man aged 18-30 years in good health and CMV-seropositive. The chain recombines TRBV15 with TRBJ2-1; no firm D call. The CDR3: CATSRDQWRVVEQFF. CDR3 DNA: TGTGCCACCAGCAGAGATCAGTGGAGAGTTGTTGAGCAGTTCTTC.